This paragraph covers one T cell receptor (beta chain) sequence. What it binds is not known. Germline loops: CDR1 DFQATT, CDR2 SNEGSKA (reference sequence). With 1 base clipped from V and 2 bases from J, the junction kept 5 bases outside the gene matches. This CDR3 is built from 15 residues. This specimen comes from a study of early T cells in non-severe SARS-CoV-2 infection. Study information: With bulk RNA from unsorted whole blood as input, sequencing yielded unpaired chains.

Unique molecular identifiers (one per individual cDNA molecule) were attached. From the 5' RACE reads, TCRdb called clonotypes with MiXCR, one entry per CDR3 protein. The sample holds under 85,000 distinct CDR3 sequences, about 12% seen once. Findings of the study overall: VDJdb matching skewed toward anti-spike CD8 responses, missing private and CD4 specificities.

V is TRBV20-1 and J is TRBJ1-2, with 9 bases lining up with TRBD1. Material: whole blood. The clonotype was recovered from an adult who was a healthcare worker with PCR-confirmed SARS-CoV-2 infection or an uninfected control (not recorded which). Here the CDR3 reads CSARASTGGNYGYTF. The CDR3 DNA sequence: TGCAGTGCTAGAGCCTCGACAGGGGGAAACTATGGCTACACCTTC.